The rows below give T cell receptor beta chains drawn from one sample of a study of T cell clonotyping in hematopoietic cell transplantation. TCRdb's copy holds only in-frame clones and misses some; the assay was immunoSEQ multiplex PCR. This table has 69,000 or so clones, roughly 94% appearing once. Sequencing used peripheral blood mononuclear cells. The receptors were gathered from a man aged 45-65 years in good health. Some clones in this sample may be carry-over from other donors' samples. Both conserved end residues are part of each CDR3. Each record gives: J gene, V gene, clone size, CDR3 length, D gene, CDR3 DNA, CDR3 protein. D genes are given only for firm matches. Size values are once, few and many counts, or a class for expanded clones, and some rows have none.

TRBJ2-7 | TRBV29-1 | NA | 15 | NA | TGCAGCGTTGAACGGGGGCGGAGGGAGTCCTACGAGCAGTACTTC | CSVERGRRESYEQYF
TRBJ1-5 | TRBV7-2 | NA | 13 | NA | TGTGCCAGCAGCTTGAGGCTCAATCAGCCCCAGCATTTT | CASSLRLNQPQHF
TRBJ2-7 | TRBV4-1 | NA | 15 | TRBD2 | TGCGCCAGCAGCCAAGATGCGCGGGAGCCCTACGAGCAGTACTTC | CASSQDAREPYEQYF
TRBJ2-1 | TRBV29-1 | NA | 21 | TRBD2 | TGCAGCGTTACGACGCTCTTTCCGGGACTAGCGGGCGTAGGGGCCTACAATGAGCAGTTCTTC | CSVTTLFPGLAGVGAYNEQFF
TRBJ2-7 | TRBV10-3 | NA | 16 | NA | TGTGCCATCAGTGAGTCGGCGGCAGGGGGGTCCTACGAGCAGTACTTC | CAISESAAGGSYEQYF
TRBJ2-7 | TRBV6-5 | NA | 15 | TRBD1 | TGTGCCAGCAGTTACGACGGACAGGGAAGCTACGAGCAGTACTTC | CASSYDGQGSYEQYF
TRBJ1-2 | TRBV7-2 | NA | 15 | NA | TGTGCCAGCAGCTTTGAAGGACGGCCCAACTATGGCTACACCTTC | CASSFEGRPNYGYTF
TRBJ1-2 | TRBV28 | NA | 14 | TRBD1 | TGTGCCAGCAGTTTTTGGGACAGGGACTATGGCTACACCTTC | CASSFWDRDYGYTF
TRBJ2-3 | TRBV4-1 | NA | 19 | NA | TGCGCCAGCAGCCAAGATCATTCCGGGGGTAGTTCTAGCACAGATACGCAGTATTTT | CASSQDHSGGSSSTDTQYF
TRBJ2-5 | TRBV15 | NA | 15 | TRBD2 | TGTGCCACCAGCAGACCCAGCGGGGACCAAGAGACCCAGTACTTC | CATSRPSGDQETQYF
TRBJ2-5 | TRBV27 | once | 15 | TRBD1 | TGTGCCAGCAGTTTTCGGTGGGACAGGGGTCAGACCCAGTACTTC | CASSFRWDRGQTQYF
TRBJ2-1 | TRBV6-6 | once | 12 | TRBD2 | TGTGCCAGCAGCCCGGGGGGGAATGAGCAGTTCTTC | CASSPGGNEQFF
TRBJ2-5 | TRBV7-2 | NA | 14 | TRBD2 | TGTGCCAGCAGCTTTGCGGGGGGAAAAGAGACCCAGTACTTC | CASSFAGGKETQYF
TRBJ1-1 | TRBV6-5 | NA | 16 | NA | TGTGCCAGCAGTTACCAGAGGACGGCTATGAACACTGAAGCTTTCTTT | CASSYQRTAMNTEAFF
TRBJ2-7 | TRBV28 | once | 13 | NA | TGTGCCAGCAGTTGGCAGGGACTCGACGAGCAGTACTTC | CASSWQGLDEQYF
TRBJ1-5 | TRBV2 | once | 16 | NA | TGTGCCAGCAGTGATCTAGACAGTCCGAGCAATCAGCCCCAGCATTTT | CASSDLDSPSNQPQHF
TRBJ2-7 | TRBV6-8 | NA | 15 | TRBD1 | TGTGCCAGCAGTTACTGTCCCGGGACAGGGGGCGAGCAGTACTTC | CASSYCPGTGGEQYF
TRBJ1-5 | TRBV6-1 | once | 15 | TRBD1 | TGTGCCAGCACTGAACTGGACAGGGGGACTCAGCCCCAGCATTTT | CASTELDRGTQPQHF
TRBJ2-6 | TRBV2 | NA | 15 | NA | TGTGCCAGCAGTGGTTGGGAGTCTGGGGCCAACGTCCTGACTTTC | CASSGWESGANVLTF
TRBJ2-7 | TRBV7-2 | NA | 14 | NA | TGTGCCAGCAGCTCAGGGACACTCTCAGGGGAGCAGTACTTC | CASSSGTLSGEQYF
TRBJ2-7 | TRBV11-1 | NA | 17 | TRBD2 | TGTGCCAGCAGCCTCCTCAATGCCGGGACTAGCTTCGACGAGCAGTACTTC | CASSLLNAGTSFDEQYF
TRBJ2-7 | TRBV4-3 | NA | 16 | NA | TGCGCCAGCAGAGCCAGTATAACAGTCCCAACCTACGAGCAGTACTTC | CASRASITVPTYEQYF
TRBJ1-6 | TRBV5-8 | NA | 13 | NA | TGTGCCAGCAGCCTCTGGAATAATTCACCCCTCCACTTT | CASSLWNNSPLHF